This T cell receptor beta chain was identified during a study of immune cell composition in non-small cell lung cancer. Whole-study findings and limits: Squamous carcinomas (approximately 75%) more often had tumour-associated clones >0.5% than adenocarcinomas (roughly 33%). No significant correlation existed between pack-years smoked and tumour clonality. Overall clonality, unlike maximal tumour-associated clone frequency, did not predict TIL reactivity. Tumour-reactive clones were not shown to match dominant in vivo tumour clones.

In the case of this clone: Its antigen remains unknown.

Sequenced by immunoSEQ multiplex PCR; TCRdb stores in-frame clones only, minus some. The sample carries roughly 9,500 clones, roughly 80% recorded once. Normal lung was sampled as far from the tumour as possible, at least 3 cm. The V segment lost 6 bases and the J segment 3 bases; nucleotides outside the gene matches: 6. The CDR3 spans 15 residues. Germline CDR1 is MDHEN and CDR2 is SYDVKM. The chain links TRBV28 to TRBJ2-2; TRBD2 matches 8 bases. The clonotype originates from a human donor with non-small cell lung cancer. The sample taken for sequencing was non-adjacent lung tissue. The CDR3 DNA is TGTGCCAGCAGGCCGGGGGGGCGGGACACCGGGGAGCTGTTTTTT. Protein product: CASRPGGRDTGELFF.